The text below deals with one T cell receptor (beta chain). This sample stems from a study of blood T cell repertoires in COVID-19. Study information: PBMCs, B-cell-depleted T cells, or T cells were the source of the cDNA or gDNA that made up the material.

Trimming pared 8 bases from V and 6 bases from J, leaving 17 bases between. Germline-derived CDR1 and CDR2 are MDHEN and SYDVKM. The CDR3 spans 14 residues. Assay: immunoSEQ multiplex PCR; the TCRdb copy retains only in-frame clones and omits some. The sample shows about 60,000 clones, around 79% of them seen only once. The J gene is TRBJ1-5, the V gene TRBV28; weak D call: TRBD1 (5 bases). The sequenced sample consisted of peripheral blood. This TCR was recovered from a human donor in a cohort sampled during active COVID-19. DNA of the CDR3: TGTGCCAGCCTTGCGGGGACGGCAGGTCAGCCCCAGCATTTT. Its translation is CASLAGTAGQPQHF.